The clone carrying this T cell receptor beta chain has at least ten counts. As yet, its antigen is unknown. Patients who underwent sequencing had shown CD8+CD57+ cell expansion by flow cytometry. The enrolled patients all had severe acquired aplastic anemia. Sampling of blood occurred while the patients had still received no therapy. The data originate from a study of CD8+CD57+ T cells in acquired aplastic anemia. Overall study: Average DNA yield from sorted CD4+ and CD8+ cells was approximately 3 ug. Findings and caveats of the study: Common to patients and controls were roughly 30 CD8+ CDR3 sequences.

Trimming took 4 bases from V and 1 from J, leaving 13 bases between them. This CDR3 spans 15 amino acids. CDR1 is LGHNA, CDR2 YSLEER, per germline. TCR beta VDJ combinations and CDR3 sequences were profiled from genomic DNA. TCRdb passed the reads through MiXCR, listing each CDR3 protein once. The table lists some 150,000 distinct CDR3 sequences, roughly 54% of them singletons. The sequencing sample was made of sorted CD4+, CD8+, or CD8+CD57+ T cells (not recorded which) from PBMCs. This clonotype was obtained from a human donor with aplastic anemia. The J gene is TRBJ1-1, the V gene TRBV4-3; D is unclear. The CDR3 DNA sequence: TGCGCCAGCAGCCGCTATACTGAACAGAACACTGAAGCTTTCTTT. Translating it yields CASSRYTEQNTEAFF.